Below are 25 T cell receptor beta chains sequenced from a single sample in a study of T cell responses to AZD1222 COVID-19 vaccine. TCRdb's copy holds only in-frame clones and misses some; the assay was immunoSEQ multiplex PCR. The sample holds 91,000 or so clones; about 90% are singletons and the top ten take approximately 3.1%. The specimen comprised peripheral blood, sampled 28 days after the second AZD1222 dose. These receptors all stem from an adult who received the AZD1222 COVID-19 vaccine.

This chain connects TRBV11-2 to TRBJ2-6; possible D gene TRBD1, 5 bases. This CDR3 region has 17 residues. The V end was cut by 5 bases, the J end by 0 bases, with 14 bases between. CDR1 is SGHAT, CDR2 FQNNGV, per germline. The CDR3 reads CASSLHRSRSGANVLTF. CDR3 coding DNA: TGTGCCAGCAGCCTTCACAGGAGCCGCTCTGGGGCCAACGTCCTGACTTTC.

The chain uses TRBV6-2 or TRBV6-3 and TRBJ2-1, with 11 bases matching TRBD2. J gave up 4 bases and V 6 bases, and 5 bases lay outside the gene matches. The CDR3 extends over 15 amino acids. CDR1 MNHEY and CDR2 SVGEGT come from the germline V gene. The CDR3, as DNA: TGTGCCAGCAGCTCGGGACTAGCGGTATACAATGAGCAGTTCTTC. It is translated as CASSSGLAVYNEQFF.

This chain uses TRBV25-1 with TRBJ2-7, with TRBD1 matching 9 bases. The V gene's germline CDR1 is MGHDK and CDR2 SYGVNS. This CDR3 is built from 13 residues. The V and J ends lost 6 bases and 5 bases, in that order; junction bases with no gene match: 5. As DNA, the CDR3 is TGTGCCAGCAGAGGACAGGGGTGGGACGAGCAGTACTTC. Amino acid sequence: CASRGQGWDEQYF.

The CDR3 region is CASSSGLGVFGGYTF. The CDR3 DNA reads TGTGCCAGCAGCTCCGGTCTTGGGGTTTTTGGTGGCTACACCTTC. The chain links TRBV11-2 to TRBJ1-2; D unresolved. The V end lost 4 bases, the J end lost 7 bases, and 19 bases lay between the germline ends. The CDR3 loop spans 15 amino acids. Germline CDR1 and CDR2: SGHAT and FQNNGV.

The chain couples TRBV5-1 to TRBJ2-6; 7 bases are a match to TRBD1. The CDR3 sequence is 18 residues long. Germline CDR1 reads SGHRS; CDR2 reads YFSETQ. V shed 4 bases, J shed 0 bases, and the junction held 10 bases outside the gene matches. This CDR3 reads CASSILTGSSSGANVLTF. The CDR3 DNA sequence: TGCGCCAGCAGCATCCTGACAGGGTCAAGCTCTGGGGCCAACGTCCTGACTTTC. Combining the CDR3 with reference TRBV5-1 and TRBJ2-6 gives the whole variable domain KAGVTQTPRYLIKTRGQQVTLSCSPISGHRSVSWYQQTPGQGLQFLFEYFSETQRNKGNFPGRFSGRQFSNSRSEMNVSTLELGDSALYLCASSILTGSSSGANVLTFGAGSRLTVL.

The V gene is TRBV10-1, the J gene TRBJ2-5, with D possibly TRBD2 on 5 matching bases. Germline V gives CDR1 WNHNN, CDR2 SYGVQD (reference sequence). The CDR3 contains 16 residues. The V and J ends lost 2 bases and 1 base respectively, with 14 bases between them. The CDR3 DNA reads TGCGCCAGCAGTGAGGAAAATCCGGGATCCCAAGAGACCCAGTACTTC. Translating it yields CASSEENPGSQETQYF.

In its sample, this clone was seen once. V and J are TRBV5-6 and TRBJ1-3, with unresolved D. Germline loops: CDR1 SGHDT, CDR2 YYEEEE. Trimming removed 0 bases from V and 4 bases from J, with 11 bases in between. The CDR3 is made up of 15 amino acids. CDR3 sequence (DNA): TGTGCCAGCAGCTTGGTACCTCCGAGGGGAAACACCATATATTTT. The encoded protein is CASSLVPPRGNTIYF.

J is TRBJ1-6 and V is TRBV28; D perhaps matches TRBD1 (5 bases). The CDR3 is made up of 15 amino acids. CDR1 and CDR2 (germline): MDHEN, SYDVKM. V lost 6 bases to trimming and J lost 7 bases, with 16 bases between them. CDR3 bases: TGTGCCAGCAGAACCCGGGACTCTCGCAATTCACCCCTCCACTTT. It yields the protein CASRTRDSRNSPLHF.

This chain joins TRBV30 and TRBJ1-3, with D uncertain. V lost 0 bases to trimming and J lost 1 base, with 7 bases between them. There are 14 residues in the CDR3. The germline CDR1 and CDR2 sequences are GTSNPN and SVGIG (reference sequence). CDR3 in DNA: TGTGCCTGGAGTGTGGGAGGATCTGGAAACACCATATATTTT. Residues: CAWSVGGSGNTIYF.

The chain links TRBV5-1 to TRBJ2-2; D is possibly TRBD1 or TRBD2 (5 bases each). The CDR3 sequence is 15 residues long. The V gene's germline CDR1 is SGHRS and CDR2 YFSETQ. V gave up 4 bases and J gave up 4 bases, with 14 bases separating them. The CDR3 loop is CASSPREGPTGELFF. DNA for the CDR3: TGCGCCAGCAGCCCCCGTGAGGGGCCCACCGGGGAGCTGTTTTTT.

The chain uses TRBV15 and TRBJ2-5, with TRBD1 as a possible D gene (6 bases). Between the trimmed V and J ends, which lost 4 bases and 5 bases, there was a span of 17 bases. The CDR3 runs 15 residues. Germline CDR1 reads LNHNV; CDR2 reads YYDKDF (reference sequence). CDR3 nucleotide sequence: TGTGCCACCAGCATAATTTCGACAGGAAGGGAGACCCAGTACTTC. Translating it yields CATSIISTGRETQYF.

The chain employs TRBV6-4 and TRBJ2-3; the match to TRBD2 covers 10 bases. The CDR3 length is 16 residues. Germline assignment: CDR1 MRHNA and CDR2 SNTAGT. V shed 2 bases and J 2 bases; nucleotides not matched to a gene: 4. The chain's CDR3 is CASSDLAGAPTDTQYF. In DNA, the CDR3 is TGTGCCAGCAGTGACCTAGCGGGGGCCCCCACAGATACGCAGTATTTT.

The chain recombines TRBV30 with TRBJ1-1, with 9 nucleotides matching TRBD1. V lost 3 bases, J lost 11 bases, and 10 bases stayed unmatched. Germline V gene lookup returns CDR1 GTSNPN and CDR2 SVGIG (reference sequence). The CDR3 sequence is 13 residues long. Here the CDR3 DNA reads TGTGCCTGGAGACAAACAGGGGGCCTGAAGGCTTTCTTT. Amino acid sequence: CAWRQTGGLKAFF.

Only one count was recorded for this clone. The chain couples TRBV7-7 to TRBJ2-1, with 16 positions matching TRBD2. The CDR3 spans 16 residues. Germline lookup yields CDR1 SSHAT and CDR2 FNYEAQ (reference sequence). After removal of 5 bases from V and 9 bases from J, the junction contained 7 bases not matched to a gene. CDR3: CASSQGTSGGAGEQFF. The CDR3 nucleotides are TGTGCCAGCAGCCAGGGGACTAGCGGGGGGGCCGGTGAGCAGTTCTTC.

The gene calls are TRBV11-3 and TRBJ2-2, with TRBD1 matching over 9 bases. The CDR3 runs to 15 residues. Losses at the gene ends were 5 bases for V and 6 bases for J; bases not matched to a gene: 7. From germline, CDR1 is SGHNT and CDR2 YENEEA. CDR3 sequence: CASSPRTGDAGELFF. DNA for the CDR3: TGTGCCAGCAGCCCTCGGACAGGGGACGCCGGGGAGCTGTTTTTT.

This clone was observed a single time. This chain connects TRBV7-6 to TRBJ2-7; 8 bases are a match to TRBD1. V lost 0 bases, J lost 5 bases, and 15 bases stayed unmatched. CDR1 is SGHVS, CDR2 FNYEAQ, per germline. CDR3 size: 18 residues. The CDR3 region is CASSLAPFGQGSVNEQYF. As DNA, the CDR3 is TGTGCCAGCAGCTTAGCCCCCTTTGGACAGGGAAGCGTAAACGAGCAGTACTTC.

CDR3 region: CASSPVIGQGADTQYF. CDR3 nucleotide sequence: TGTGCCAGCAGCCCAGTCATCGGACAGGGGGCAGATACGCAGTATTTT. The chain uses TRBV7-7 and TRBJ2-3, with TRBD1 identical over 10 bases. Germline CDR1 reads SSHAT; CDR2 reads FNYEAQ (reference sequence). The V gene end was trimmed by 5 bases and the J gene end by 4 bases; junction bases not matched to a gene: 9. The CDR3 totals 16 residues.

The chain is built from TRBV3-1 (or the pseudogene TRBV3-2) and TRBJ1-5; no definite D call. Germline V gene sequence: CDR1 LGHDT, CDR2 YNNKEL (reference sequence). The CDR3 runs to 14 residues. V was trimmed by 5 bases and J by 4 bases, leaving 12 bases between them. The chain's CDR3 is CASSKGSANQPQHF. In DNA, the CDR3 is TGTGCCAGCAGCAAAGGATCTGCGAATCAGCCCCAGCATTTT.

V usage is TRBV9 and J usage is TRBJ1-1; D is uncertain. The CDR3 runs to 12 residues. CDR1 is SGDLS, CDR2 YYNGEE, per germline. The ends were cut back, 4 bases at V and 7 bases at J, with 11 bases in the middle. The DNA of the CDR3 is TGTGCCAGCAGCTCAAGACTAGGTGAAGCTTTCTTT. It yields the protein CASSSRLGEAFF.

This sequence joins TRBV4-3 and TRBJ1-3; D not resolved. The CDR3 is 14 residues long. V gave up 3 bases and J gave up 2 bases, with 8 bases separating them. The germline V gene encodes CDR1 LGHNA and CDR2 YSLEER. In DNA form, the CDR3 reads TGCGCCAGCAGCCAGTCGGCAGCTGGAAACACCATATATTTT. This translates into CASSQSAAGNTIYF.

The rearrangement links TRBV5-1 to TRBJ1-1; perhaps TRBD1 as D (5 bases). The germline V and J ends were trimmed by 1 base and 10 bases, with 14 bases remaining between them. The CDR3 spans 13 residues. Germline CDR1 SGHRS, CDR2 YFSETQ. In DNA, the CDR3 is TGCGCCAGCAGCTTGACAGGATTAGAGGCAGCTTTCTTT. It is translated as CASSLTGLEAAFF. The full variable domain, its missing parts supplied by reference TRBV5-1 and TRBJ1-1, is KAGVTQTPRYLIKTRGQQVTLSCSPISGHRSVSWYQQTPGQGLQFLFEYFSETQRNKGNFPGRFSGRQFSNSRSEMNVSTLELGDSALYLCASSLTGLEAAFFGQGTRLTVV.

The chain employs TRBV4-1 and TRBJ2-1, with 8 bases matching TRBD2. Germline V gene data show CDR1 as MGHRA and CDR2 as YSYEKL. The CDR3 is 20 residues long. V trimming: 1 base; J trimming: 4 bases; junction bases outside the gene matches: 18. The CDR3 DNA follows: TGCGCCAGCAGCCAAGTCCCGGGGGTAGCGGGGTCCCCGGGGTACAATGAGCAGTTCTTC. This sequence encodes CASSQVPGVAGSPGYNEQFF.

The J gene is TRBJ1-5, the V gene TRBV29-1, with TRBD1 identical over 10 bases. This CDR3 is built from 13 residues. Germline CDR1 SQVTM, CDR2 ANQGSEA. V trimming: 7 bases; J trimming: 7 bases; junction bases outside the gene matches: 7. The CDR3 spells CSARTGGDQPQHF. CDR3 bases: TGCAGCGCCCGGACAGGGGGTGACCAGCCCCAGCATTTT.

The rearrangement links TRBV11-2 to TRBJ1-2, with D possibly TRBD1 on 5 matching bases. CDR1 is SGHAT, CDR2 FQNNGV, per germline. CDR3 length: 14 amino acids. With 4 bases removed from V and 8 bases from J, the gap between germline ends came to 17 bases. This CDR3 is CASSSLGPTWGYTF. The CDR3, as DNA: TGTGCCAGCAGCTCCCTGGGACCTACTTGGGGCTACACCTTC.

This chain joins TRBV19 and TRBJ2-1; a weak D match, TRBD1 (5 bases). V gave up 5 bases and J gave up 6 bases, with 14 bases separating them. This CDR3 has 14 residues. Germline CDR1 is LNHDA and CDR2 is SQIVND (reference sequence). The CDR3 DNA is TGTGCCAGTAGTCCCTGGACCCAGGGCAATGAGCAGTTCTTC. Translated: CASSPWTQGNEQFF.